This T cell receptor beta chain is drawn from a study of vaccination and CD4 T cells after COVID-19. Treatment reported: approximately nine-day PBMC culture with coronavirus spike peptide pools or control peptides (ViraFEST assay). By negative selection, CD4+ T cells were isolated once culture had run for about nine days. Once obtained from cultured CD4+ T cells, the DNA was sequenced using the Oncomine TCR Beta short-read assay. Via MiXCR, TCRdb re-called the PCR reads, giving one row per CDR3 protein. Of approximately 22,000 distinct CDR3 sequences in the sample, almost 50% were seen once. In the case of this clonotype: Its antigen is as yet unknown.

Sequencing was done on a sample of CD4+ T cells from blood, cultured in vitro. This sequence originates from a human donor who had recovered from COVID-19.

Written as DNA, the CDR3 is TGCGCCAGCCAAGATCCTAGGACGTCGAACACTGAAGCTTTCTTT. Amino acid sequence: CASQDPRTSNTEAFF. The chain is built from TRBV5-1 and TRBJ1-1; no clear D. The CDR3 is 15 amino acids. Trimming pared 7 bases from V and 1 base from J, leaving 17 bases between. Germline lookup yields CDR1 SGHRS and CDR2 YFSETQ.